This TCR beta chain derives from a study of neoadjuvant anti-PD-1 for oral cavity cancer. CDR1 and CDR2 (germline): MDHEN, SYDVKM. There are 15 residues in the CDR3. Trimming took off 3 bases at V and 4 bases at J, with 15 bases between the two ends. With respect to this clone: Antigen: not known.

Study-wide results and limits: Pretreatment Treg/Th17 ratio correlated inversely with post-treatment tumor clonality.

The method was immunoSEQ multiplex PCR; TCRdb's version includes in-frame clones alone and lacks a portion of them. The table lists more than 10,000 clones, about 65% of them singletons. This receptor was taken from a person aged 35 to 85 with oral cavity squamous cell carcinoma. This rearrangement joins TRBV28 to TRBJ1-2; maybe TRBD1 (5 bases). This material consisted of PBMCs, taken before nivolumab (anti-PD-1) treatment. Written as DNA, the CDR3 is TGTGCCAGCAGTTTGCATCCGGGGCAGCTCTATGGCTACACCTTC. Translating gives CASSLHPGQLYGYTF.